Here is one T cell receptor (beta chain) with its context. Its antigen remains unknown. Each single cDNA molecule received a unique molecular identifier. TCRdb re-called the 5' RACE reads with MiXCR, one entry per CDR3 protein. The sample includes about 80,000 distinct CDR3 sequences, about 16% seen only once; the top ten take approximately 2.9%. These data are taken from a study of early T cells in non-severe SARS-CoV-2 infection. Study background: Chains from this unsorted whole-blood bulk RNA could not be paired. Study-level results: CD4 and private specificities were missed by VDJdb matching, which favored anti-spike CD8 responses.

Germline loops: CDR1 SGHVS, CDR2 FNYEAQ. V was shortened by 6 bases and J by 2 bases, with 10 bases between the two germline ends. The CDR3 is made up of 13 amino acids. This clonotype originated in an adult who was a healthcare worker with PCR-confirmed SARS-CoV-2 infection or an uninfected control (not recorded which). The V call is TRBV7-6, the J call TRBJ1-2, with a tentative D call TRBD1 (5 bases). Sequencing was performed on whole blood. CDR3 region: CASRGRENYGYTF. The CDR3 nucleotides read TGTGCCAGCAGAGGCAGGGAGAACTATGGCTACACCTTC.